This TCR beta chain came from a study of a mutant IDH1 vaccine in newly diagnosed glioma. With respect to this clone: The antigen is undetermined.

Here immunoSEQ multiplex PCR was the method, and the copy in TCRdb shows in-frame clones only, minus some. The sample lists some 29,000 clones; more than 65% were seen once. Time point: week 35, safety follow-up. Each vaccine dose was 300 ug of mutant IDH1 20-mer peptide, with topical imiquimod. Germline V gene data show CDR1 as MNHEY and CDR2 as SMNVEV (reference sequence). With V trimmed by 8 bases and J by 4 bases, 2 bases remained unmatched. CDR3 length: 14 residues. The chain joins TRBV27 to TRBJ2-2; TRBD1 matches at 12 bases. The material was PBMCs, obtained from a glioma patient whose treatment included an IDH1 peptide vaccine. This receptor was identified in a man aged 50-59 years with glioma. CDR3 sequence: CASWDRGLTGELFF. CDR3 in DNA: TGTGCCAGCTGGGACAGGGGGCTCACCGGGGAGCTGTTTTTT.